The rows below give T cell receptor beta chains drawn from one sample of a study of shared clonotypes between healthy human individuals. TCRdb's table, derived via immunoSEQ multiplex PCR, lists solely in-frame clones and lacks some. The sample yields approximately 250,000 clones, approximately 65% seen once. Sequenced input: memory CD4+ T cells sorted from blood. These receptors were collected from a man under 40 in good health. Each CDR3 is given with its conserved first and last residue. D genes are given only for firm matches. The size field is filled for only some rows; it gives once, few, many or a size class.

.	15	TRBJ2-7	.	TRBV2	CASKVHSGSPYEQYF	TGTGCCAGCAAGGTACATTCGGGATCCCCCTACGAGCAGTACTTC
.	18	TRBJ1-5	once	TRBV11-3	CASDGLGVRPLYNQPQHF	TGTGCCAGCGACGGATTAGGGGTTCGACCCCTGTACAATCAGCCCCAGCATTTT
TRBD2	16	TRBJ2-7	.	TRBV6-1	CASSEALAGGYYEQYF	TGTGCCAGCAGTGAAGCTTTAGCGGGAGGCTACTACGAGCAGTACTTC
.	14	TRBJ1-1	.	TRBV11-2	CASSFYGLGTEAFF	TGTGCCAGCAGCTTCTACGGGTTGGGCACTGAAGCTTTCTTT
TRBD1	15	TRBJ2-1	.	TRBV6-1	CASSDLGGAYNEQFF	TGTGCCAGCAGTGATTTAGGGGGCGCTTACAATGAGCAGTTCTTC
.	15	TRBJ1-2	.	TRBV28	CASSNPGQHNYGYTF	TGTGCCAGCAGCAATCCCGGACAGCACAACTATGGCTACACCTTC
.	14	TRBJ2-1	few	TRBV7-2	CASSFGRAFREQFF	TGTGCCAGCAGCTTTGGGAGAGCTTTCCGTGAGCAGTTCTTC
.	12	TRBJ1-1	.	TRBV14	CASSQVSTEAFF	TGTGCCAGCAGCCAAGTTTCCACTGAAGCTTTCTTT
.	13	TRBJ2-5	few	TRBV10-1	CASSPGGGETQYF	TGCGCCAGCAGTCCTGGGGGAGGAGAGACCCAGTACTTC
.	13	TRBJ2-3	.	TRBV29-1	CSVMDIFTDTQYF	TGCAGCGTTATGGACATTTTCACAGATACGCAGTATTTT
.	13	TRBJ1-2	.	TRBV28	CASSLQVGPGYTF	TGTGCCAGCAGTTTGCAGGTGGGACCCGGCTACACCTTC
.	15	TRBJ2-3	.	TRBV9	CASSVAVHSTDTQYF	TGTGCCAGCAGCGTAGCGGTCCACAGCACAGATACGCAGTATTTT
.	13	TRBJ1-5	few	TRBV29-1	CSVAESAYQPQHF	TGCAGCGTTGCTGAGAGCGCTTATCAGCCCCAGCATTTT
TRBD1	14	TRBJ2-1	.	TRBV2	CASSVRQGDNEQFF	TGTGCCAGCAGTGTAAGACAGGGGGACAATGAGCAGTTCTTC
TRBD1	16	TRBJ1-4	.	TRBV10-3	CATSGGGQAVREKLFF	TGTGCCACCAGTGGGGGGGGACAGGCGGTTCGTGAAAAACTGTTTTTT
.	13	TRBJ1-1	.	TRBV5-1	CASSTKGNTEAFF	TGCGCCAGCAGCACGAAAGGGAACACTGAAGCTTTCTTT
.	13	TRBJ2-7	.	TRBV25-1	CASSDDPPGEQYF	TGTGCCAGCAGTGACGACCCCCCCGGGGAGCAGTACTTC
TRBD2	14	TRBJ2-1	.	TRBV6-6	CASRKAGGGNEQFF	TGTGCCAGCAGAAAAGCGGGAGGCGGCAATGAGCAGTTCTTC
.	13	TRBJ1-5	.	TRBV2	CASSAQSNQPQHF	TGTGCCAGCAGTGCTCAAAGCAATCAGCCCCAGCATTTT
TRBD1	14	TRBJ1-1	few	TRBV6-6	CASSFTGGDTEAFF	TGTGCCAGCAGTTTCACAGGGGGGGACACTGAAGCTTTCTTT
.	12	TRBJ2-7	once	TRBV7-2	CASSFSSYEQYF	TGTGCCAGCAGCTTCAGCTCCTACGAGCAGTACTTC
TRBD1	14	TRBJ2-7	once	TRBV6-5	CASRAGTGGREQYF	TGTGCCAGCAGGGCCGGGACAGGGGGGCGCGAGCAGTACTTC